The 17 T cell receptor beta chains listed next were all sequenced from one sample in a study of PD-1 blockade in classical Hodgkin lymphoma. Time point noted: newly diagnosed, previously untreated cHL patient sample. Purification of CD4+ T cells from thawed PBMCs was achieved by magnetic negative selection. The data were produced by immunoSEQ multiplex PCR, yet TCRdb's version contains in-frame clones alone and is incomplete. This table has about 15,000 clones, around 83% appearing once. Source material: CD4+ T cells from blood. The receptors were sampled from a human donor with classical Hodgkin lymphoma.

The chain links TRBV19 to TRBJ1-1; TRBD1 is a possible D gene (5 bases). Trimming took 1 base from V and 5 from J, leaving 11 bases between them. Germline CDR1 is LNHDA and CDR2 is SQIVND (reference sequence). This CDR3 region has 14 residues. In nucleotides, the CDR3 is TGTGCCAGTAGTATAGTGGCAGGGAGGACTGAAGCTTTCTTT. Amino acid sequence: CASSIVAGRTEAFF. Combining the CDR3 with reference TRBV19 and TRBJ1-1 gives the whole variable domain DGGITQSPKYLFRKEGQNVTLSCEQNLNHDAMYWYRQDPGQGLRLIYYSQIVNDFQKGDIAEGYSVSREKKESFPLTVTSAQKNPTAFYLCASSIVAGRTEAFFGQGTRLTVV.

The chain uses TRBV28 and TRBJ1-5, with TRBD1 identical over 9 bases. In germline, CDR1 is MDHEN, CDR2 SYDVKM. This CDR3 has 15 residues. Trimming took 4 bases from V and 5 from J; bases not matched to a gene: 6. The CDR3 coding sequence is TGTGCCAGCAGTTCATCCGGGACAGGGTATCAGCCCCAGCATTTT. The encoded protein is CASSSSGTGYQPQHF.

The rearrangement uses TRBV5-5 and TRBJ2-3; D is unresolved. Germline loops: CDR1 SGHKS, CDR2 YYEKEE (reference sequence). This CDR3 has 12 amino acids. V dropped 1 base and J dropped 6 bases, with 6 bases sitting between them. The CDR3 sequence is CASSLWGDTQYF. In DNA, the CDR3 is TGTGCCAGCAGCTTGTGGGGTGATACGCAGTATTTT.

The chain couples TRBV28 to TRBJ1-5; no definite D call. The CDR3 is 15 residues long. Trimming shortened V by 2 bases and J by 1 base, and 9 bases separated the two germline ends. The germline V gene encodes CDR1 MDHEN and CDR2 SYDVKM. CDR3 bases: TGTGCCAGCAGTTTAGTAGGACGGAGCAATCAGCCCCAGCATTTT. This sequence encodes CASSLVGRSNQPQHF.

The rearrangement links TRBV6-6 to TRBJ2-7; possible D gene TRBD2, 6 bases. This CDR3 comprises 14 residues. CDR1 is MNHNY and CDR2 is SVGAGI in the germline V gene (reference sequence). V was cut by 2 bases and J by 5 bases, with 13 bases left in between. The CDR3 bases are TGTGCCAGCAGTTACCTCGGGAGAAACAACGAGCAGTACTTC. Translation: CASSYLGRNNEQYF.

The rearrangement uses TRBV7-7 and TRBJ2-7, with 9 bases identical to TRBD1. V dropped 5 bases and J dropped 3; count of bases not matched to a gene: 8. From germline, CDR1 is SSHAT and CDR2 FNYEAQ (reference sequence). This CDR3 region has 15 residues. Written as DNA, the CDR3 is TGTGCCAGCAGCCTTGGACAGGGGAGCGGCTACGAGCAGTACTTC. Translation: CASSLGQGSGYEQYF.

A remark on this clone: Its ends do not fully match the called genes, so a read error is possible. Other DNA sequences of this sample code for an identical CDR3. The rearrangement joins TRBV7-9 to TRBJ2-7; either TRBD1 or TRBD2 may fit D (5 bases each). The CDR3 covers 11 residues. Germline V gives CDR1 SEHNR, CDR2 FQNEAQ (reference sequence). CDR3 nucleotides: TGCGCCAGCAGCCATACGGGACGTCAGTACTTC. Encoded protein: CASSHTGRQYF. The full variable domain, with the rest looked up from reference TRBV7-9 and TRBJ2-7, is DTGVSQNPRHKITKRGQNVTFRCDPISEHNRLYWYRQTLGQGPEFLTYFQNEAQLEKSRLLSDRFSAERPKGSFSTLEIQRTEQGDSAMYLCASSHTGRQYFGPGTRLTVT.

DNA for the CDR3: TGTGCCAGCAGTTCCCCCACGGGTACGCAGTATTTT. The encoded protein is CASSSPTGTQYF. This sequence joins TRBV28 and TRBJ2-3; D is uncertain. V was clipped by 4 bases and J by 8 bases, with 10 bases between them. The CDR3 spans 12 residues. Germline values: CDR1 MDHEN, CDR2 SYDVKM.

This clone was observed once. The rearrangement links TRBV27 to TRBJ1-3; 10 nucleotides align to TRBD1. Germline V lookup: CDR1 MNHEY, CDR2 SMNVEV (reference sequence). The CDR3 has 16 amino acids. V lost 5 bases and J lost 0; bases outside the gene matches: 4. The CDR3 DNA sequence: TGTGCCAGCAGTAGGACAGGGGGTCTCTCTGGAAACACCATATATTTT. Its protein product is CASSRTGGLSGNTIYF.

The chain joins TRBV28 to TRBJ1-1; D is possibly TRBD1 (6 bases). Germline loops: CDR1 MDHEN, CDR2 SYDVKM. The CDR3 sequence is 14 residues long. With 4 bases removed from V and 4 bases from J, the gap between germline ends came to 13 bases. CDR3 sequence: CASSSLGGGTEAFF. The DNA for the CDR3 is TGTGCCAGCAGTTCTCTAGGGGGGGGCACTGAAGCTTTCTTT.

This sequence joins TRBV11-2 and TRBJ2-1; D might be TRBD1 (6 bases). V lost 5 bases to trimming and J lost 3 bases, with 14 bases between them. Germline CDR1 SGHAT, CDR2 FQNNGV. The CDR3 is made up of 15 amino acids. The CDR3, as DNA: TGTGCCAGCAGCAGAATAGGGGGTTTCTACAATGAGCAGTTCTTC. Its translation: CASSRIGGFYNEQFF.

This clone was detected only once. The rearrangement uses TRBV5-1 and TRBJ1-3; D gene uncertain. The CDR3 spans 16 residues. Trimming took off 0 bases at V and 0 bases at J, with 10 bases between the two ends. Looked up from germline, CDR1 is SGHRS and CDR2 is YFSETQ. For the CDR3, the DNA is TGCGCCAGCAGCTTGGTTGAGAGGAGCTCTGGAAACACCATATATTTT. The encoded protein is CASSLVERSSGNTIYF. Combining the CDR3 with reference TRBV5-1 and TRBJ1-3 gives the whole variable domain KAGVTQTPRYLIKTRGQQVTLSCSPISGHRSVSWYQQTPGQGLQFLFEYFSETQRNKGNFPGRFSGRQFSNSRSEMNVSTLELGDSALYLCASSLVERSSGNTIYFGEGSWLTVV.

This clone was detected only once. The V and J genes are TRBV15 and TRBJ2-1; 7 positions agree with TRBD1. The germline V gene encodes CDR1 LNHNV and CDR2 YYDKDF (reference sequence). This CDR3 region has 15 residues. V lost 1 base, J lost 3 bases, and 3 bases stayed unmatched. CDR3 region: CATSRAGTDYNEQFF. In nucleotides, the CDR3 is TGTGCCACCAGCAGAGCCGGGACAGACTACAATGAGCAGTTCTTC.

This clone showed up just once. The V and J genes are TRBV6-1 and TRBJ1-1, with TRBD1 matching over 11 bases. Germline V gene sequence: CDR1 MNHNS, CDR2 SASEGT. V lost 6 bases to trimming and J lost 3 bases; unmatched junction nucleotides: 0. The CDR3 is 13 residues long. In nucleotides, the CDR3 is TGTGCCAGCAGGGGACAGGGGGACACTGAAGCTTTCTTT. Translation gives CASRGQGDTEAFF.

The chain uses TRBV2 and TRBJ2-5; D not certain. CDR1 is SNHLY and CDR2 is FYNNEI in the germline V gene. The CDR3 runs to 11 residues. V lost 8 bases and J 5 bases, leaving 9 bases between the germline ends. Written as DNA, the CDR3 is TGTGCCAGCGGGCGGTACGAGACCCAGTACTTC. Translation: CASGRYETQYF. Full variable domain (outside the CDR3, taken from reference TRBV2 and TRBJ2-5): EPEVTQTPSHQVTQMGQEVILRCVPISNHLYFYWYRQILGQKVEFLVSFYNNEISEKSEIFDDQFSVERPDGSNFTLKIRSTKLEDSAMYFCASGRYETQYFGPGTRLLVL.

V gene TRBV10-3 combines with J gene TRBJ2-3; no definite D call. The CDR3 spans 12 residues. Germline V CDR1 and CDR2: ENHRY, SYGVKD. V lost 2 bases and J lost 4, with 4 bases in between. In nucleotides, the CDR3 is TGTGCCATCAGTGAGGGGGCAGATACGCAGTATTTT. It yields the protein CAISEGADTQYF.

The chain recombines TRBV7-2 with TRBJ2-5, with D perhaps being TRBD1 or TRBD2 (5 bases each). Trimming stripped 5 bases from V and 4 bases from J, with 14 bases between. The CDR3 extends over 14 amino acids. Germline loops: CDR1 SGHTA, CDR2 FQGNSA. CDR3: CASSLWTRGETQYF. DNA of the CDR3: TGTGCCAGCAGCCTCTGGACGAGGGGAGAGACCCAGTACTTC.